The rows below give T cell receptor beta chains drawn from one sample of a study of cytomegalovirus exposure and HLA in healthy donors. Sequencing used immunoSEQ multiplex PCR; TCRdb keeps in-frame clones, though not all of them. The sample has 160,000 or so clones, approximately 85% seen once. Sequencing was performed on PBMCs. These receptors came from a man aged 50-60 years in good health and CMV-seropositive. Both conserved end residues are part of each CDR3. The D gene is left open where the match is weak. Only part of the rows carry a size: once, few, many, or a class if the clone is expanded.

V	size	J	D	CDR3	DNA
TRBV9	NA	TRBJ2-5	TRBD1	CASSPGTGGRETQYF	TGTGCCAGCAGCCCAGGGACAGGGGGCCGAGAGACCCAGTACTTC
TRBV30	few	TRBJ1-6	NA	CAWSRSASSSYNSPLHF	TGTGCCTGGAGTAGATCCGCCTCGAGCTCCTATAATTCACCCCTCCACTTT
TRBV15	few	TRBJ2-4	TRBD1	CATSSPQGGQGLENIQYF	TGTGCCACCAGCAGTCCCCAGGGGGGACAGGGTCTGGAAAACATTCAGTACTTC
TRBV30	NA	TRBJ2-6	NA	CAWSTWRGGANVLTF	TGTGCCTGGAGTACCTGGAGGGGTGGGGCCAACGTCCTGACTTTC
TRBV5-1	NA	TRBJ2-7	TRBD1	CASAGTGNSHEQYF	TGCGCCAGCGCTGGGACAGGGAACTCCCACGAGCAGTACTTC
TRBV5-1	few	TRBJ2-7	NA	CASSSPGHYYEQYF	TGCGCCAGCAGCTCACCGGGACACTACTACGAGCAGTACTTC
TRBV5-1	NA	TRBJ2-7	NA	CASSKVQAELSYEQYF	TGCGCCAGCAGCAAAGTTCAAGCGGAACTCTCCTACGAGCAGTACTTC
TRBV5-6	once	TRBJ1-1	NA	CASSAGPSVNTEAFF	TGTGCCAGCAGCGCGGGACCTTCCGTGAACACTGAAGCTTTCTTT
TRBV5-4	NA	TRBJ1-2	TRBD1	CASSPGQGANRFYGYTF	TGTGCCAGCAGCCCGGGACAGGGGGCGAATCGATTCTATGGCTACACCTTC
TRBV15	NA	TRBJ2-1	TRBD2	CATSRGVGTSGARGYNEQFF	TGTGCCACCAGCAGAGGGGTTGGGACTAGCGGGGCGAGGGGGTACAATGAGCAGTTCTTC
TRBV9	NA	TRBJ1-5	NA	CASSVGSGIGPQHF	TGTGCCAGCAGCGTAGGTTCCGGTATTGGGCCCCAGCATTTT
TRBV2	NA	TRBJ2-3	TRBD2	CASSFGLAGGADTQYF	TGTGCCAGCAGCTTCGGACTAGCGGGAGGTGCAGATACGCAGTATTTT
TRBV9	NA	TRBJ2-1	NA	CASSVSALVYNEQFF	TGTGCCAGCAGCGTCTCAGCGCTCGTCTACAATGAGCAGTTCTTC
TRBV30	NA	TRBJ1-2	NA	CAWSVLGSGYTF	TGTGCCTGGAGTGTACTAGGATCCGGCTACACCTTC
TRBV6-1	NA	TRBJ2-6	NA	CASSVGSGANVLTF	TGTGCCAGCAGTGTCGGCTCTGGGGCCAACGTCCTGACTTTC
TRBV6-1	NA	TRBJ1-5	NA	CASSEFWHQHF	TGTGCCAGCAGTGAATTCTGGCACCAGCATTTT
TRBV15	NA	TRBJ2-2	NA	CATSRDEAGELFF	TGTGCCACCAGCAGAGATGAGGCCGGGGAGCTGTTTTTT
TRBV6-6	NA	TRBJ1-1	TRBD1	CASRQNRGITEAFF	TGTGCCAGCAGACAAAACAGGGGGATCACTGAAGCTTTCTTT
TRBV9	NA	TRBJ2-3	TRBD2	CASSPQGSGRALGGTDTQYF	TGTGCCAGCAGCCCCCAAGGAAGCGGGAGGGCCCTCGGGGGCACAGATACGCAGTATTTT
TRBV28	NA	TRBJ2-2	TRBD2	CASSLTSGRNTGELFF	TGTGCCAGCAGTCTAACTAGCGGGAGGAACACCGGGGAGCTGTTTTTT
TRBV7-9	few	TRBJ1-2	NA	CASSWHQGTDGYTF	TGTGCCAGCAGCTGGCACCAGGGGACGGATGGCTACACCTTC
TRBV29-1	NA	TRBJ1-2	NA	CSVEDEDTNYGYTF	TGCAGCGTTGAAGATGAGGACACCAACTATGGCTACACCTTC
TRBV11-3	NA	TRBJ2-3	TRBD2	CASSGRADTQYF	TGTGCCAGCAGCGGGAGGGCAGATACGCAGTATTTT
TRBV25-1	NA	TRBJ2-1	NA	CASSKMGGANEQFF	TGTGCCAGCAGTAAAATGGGGGGTGCCAATGAGCAGTTCTTC
TRBV4-3	NA	TRBJ2-4	NA	CASSPAPTGSAKNIQYF	TGCGCCAGCAGCCCGGCCCCGACAGGTTCAGCCAAAAACATTCAGTACTTC
TRBV6-5	NA	TRBJ1-2	NA	CASTGQGTYGYTF	TGTGCCAGCACCGGGCAGGGAACCTATGGCTACACCTTC
TRBV4-3	few	TRBJ1-5	NA	CASSHDRYQPQHF	TGCGCCAGCAGCCATGACAGATATCAGCCCCAGCATTTT
TRBV19	NA	TRBJ2-2	NA	CASSTTPPGAGELFF	TGTGCCAGTAGTACCACCCCTCCGGGGGCCGGGGAGCTGTTTTTT
TRBV4-3	NA	TRBJ2-1	TRBD1	CASSQDPWTGGPNEQFF	TGCGCCAGCAGCCAAGATCCTTGGACAGGGGGTCCCAATGAGCAGTTCTTC
TRBV28	NA	TRBJ1-4	TRBD1	CASHTGGSNEKLFF	TGTGCCAGCCACACAGGGGGTTCTAATGAAAAACTGTTTTTT
TRBV11-2	NA	TRBJ2-1	TRBD2	CASSLGSGGAIKGNEQFF	TGTGCCAGCAGCTTAGGTAGCGGGGGGGCGATTAAGGGCAATGAGCAGTTCTTC
TRBV18	NA	TRBJ1-2	NA	CASSPREDGYTF	TGTGCCAGCTCACCACGGGAGGATGGCTACACCTTC
TRBV29-1	NA	TRBJ2-5	NA	CSVTARGGEQYF	TGCAGCGTTACCGCCAGGGGTGGTGAGCAGTACTTC
TRBV7-3	NA	TRBJ2-1	NA	CASSLSLSSSYNEQFF	TGTGCCAGCAGCTTATCCCTTTCTAGCTCCTACAATGAGCAGTTCTTC
TRBV27	few	TRBJ2-1	NA	CADRTIPSSYNEQFF	TGTGCCGACAGGACCATCCCGAGCTCCTACAATGAGCAGTTCTTC
TRBV2	once	TRBJ2-7	NA	CASSELRTYEQYF	TGTGCCAGCAGTGAATTGCGCACCTACGAGCAGTACTTC
TRBV6-5	NA	TRBJ2-7	TRBD2	CASSSPLAGEIHEQYF	TGTGCCAGCAGTTCCCCACTAGCGGGAGAGATACACGAGCAGTACTTC
TRBV10-3	NA	TRBJ1-1	NA	CAISAPTGETTEAFF	TGTGCCATCAGTGCCCCGACAGGAGAAACCACTGAAGCTTTCTTT
TRBV5-1	NA	TRBJ2-5	TRBD1	CASVGTGGAETQYF	TGCGCCAGCGTCGGGACAGGGGGCGCCGAGACCCAGTACTTC
TRBV7-3	NA	TRBJ2-5	NA	CASSLNPGWETQYF	TGTGCCAGCAGCTTAAACCCAGGGTGGGAGACCCAGTACTTC
TRBV30	NA	TRBJ2-3	TRBD2	CAWSKGLAEYDTQYF	TGTGCCTGGAGTAAGGGACTAGCGGAGTATGATACGCAGTATTTT
TRBV11-3	NA	TRBJ2-7	NA	CASSLQGPYEQYF	TGTGCCAGCAGCCTACAGGGACCCTACGAGCAGTACTTC
TRBV6-6	NA	TRBJ1-3	NA	CAISGGKSGNTIYF	TGTGCCATCTCGGGGGGAAAATCTGGAAACACCATATATTTT
TRBV30	NA	TRBJ1-2	NA	CAWSVLGQRANYGYTF	TGTGCCTGGAGTGTCCTCGGACAGAGAGCTAACTATGGCTACACCTTC
TRBV6-5	NA	TRBJ2-6	TRBD1	CASNTGASGANVLTF	TGTGCCAGCAACACAGGGGCCTCTGGGGCCAACGTCCTGACTTTC
TRBV27	NA	TRBJ2-1	NA	CASSTRDRSYNEQFF	TGTGCCAGCAGTACGCGGGACCGCTCCTACAATGAGCAGTTCTTC
TRBV5-4	NA	TRBJ2-1	NA	CASTPRELYNEQFF	TGTGCCAGCACCCCACGGGAGTTGTACAATGAGCAGTTCTTC
TRBV7-2	once	TRBJ2-7	TRBD1	CASSARQGSSYEQYF	TGTGCCAGCAGCGCTCGACAGGGATCCTCCTACGAGCAGTACTTC
TRBV5-6	NA	TRBJ1-1	NA	CASSLSYGRDMNTEAFF	TGTGCCAGCAGCTTGTCCTACGGCAGAGACATGAACACTGAAGCTTTCTTT
TRBV27	NA	TRBJ1-2	TRBD1	CASRTGGYGYTF	TGTGCCAGCAGGACAGGGGGATATGGCTACACCTTC
TRBV4-3	few	TRBJ1-4	NA	CASSQGDSPNEKLFF	TGCGCCAGCAGCCAAGGGGACTCCCCGAATGAAAAACTGTTTTTT
TRBV6-6	NA	TRBJ2-2	TRBD2	CASRSGVAGDTGELFF	TGTGCCAGCAGGTCAGGGGTAGCGGGGGACACCGGGGAGCTGTTTTTT
TRBV19	NA	TRBJ1-5	NA	CASRGTPNSNQPQHF	TGTGCCAGTAGGGGGACACCAAATAGCAATCAGCCCCAGCATTTT
TRBV5-5	NA	TRBJ1-5	NA	CASSLRGKDQPQHF	TGTGCCAGCAGCTTAAGGGGTAAAGATCAGCCCCAGCATTTT
TRBV15	NA	TRBJ2-7	TRBD2	CATSRDRGEITYEQYF	TGTGCCACCAGCAGAGATCGGGGGGAGATTACCTACGAGCAGTACTTC
TRBV7-3	NA	TRBJ2-1	NA	CASSLGLARSSYNEQFF	TGTGCCAGCAGCTTAGGGCTAGCGAGGAGCTCCTACAATGAGCAGTTCTTC
TRBV6-6	NA	TRBJ2-7	NA	CASGRDYEQYF	TGTGCCAGCGGCCGGGACTACGAGCAGTACTTC
TRBV28	NA	TRBJ1-1	TRBD1	CASSLLSGQGATAFF	TGTGCCAGCAGTCTCTTATCGGGACAGGGGGCGACTGCTTTCTTT
TRBV19	NA	TRBJ2-7	TRBD1	CASSIGQGYEQYF	TGTGCCAGTAGTATAGGACAGGGCTACGAGCAGTACTTC